The 11 T cell receptor beta chains listed next were all sequenced from one sample in a study of radiation and T cells in renal cell carcinoma. The sample's time point: blood 4 weeks post-SBRT, at nephrectomy. Indicated treatment: 15 Gy SBRT to primary tumor, nephrectomy 4 weeks later. Sequencing used immunoSEQ multiplex PCR; TCRdb keeps in-frame clones, though not all of them. Of around 77,000 clones listed, around four fifths were seen once; the top ten hold about 2.4%. Sequencing was performed on blood, taken from a patient whose treatment included radiotherapy and nephrectomy. The receptors come from an older woman with renal cell carcinoma.

The chain is built from TRBV14 and TRBJ2-1; 10 bases match TRBD1. CDR1 and CDR2 from the germline V gene are SGHDN and FVKESK. J gave up 4 bases and V 1 base, and 7 bases lay outside the gene matches. This CDR3 contains 17 residues. CDR3 sequence (DNA): TGTGCCAGCAGCCAAGGGGGGACAGGGGTGAGATACAATGAGCAGTTCTTC. Amino acids: CASSQGGTGVRYNEQFF. Full variable domain (remainder filled in from reference TRBV14 and TRBJ2-1): EAGVTQFPSHSVIEKGQTVTLRCDPISGHDNLYWYRRVMGKEIKFLLHFVKESKQDESGMPNNRFLAERTGGTYSTLKVQPAELEDSGVYFCASSQGGTGVRYNEQFFGPGTRLTVL.

Notes on this clone: This CDR3 is also generated by other DNA sequences in the sample. The chain couples TRBV2 to TRBJ1-5; D is unresolved. This CDR3 has 14 amino acids. Germline loops: CDR1 SNHLY, CDR2 FYNNEI. Between the trimmed V and J ends, which lost 0 bases and 7 bases, there was a span of 10 bases. This CDR3 reads CASSEAGGGQPQHF. The CDR3 DNA reads TGTGCCAGCAGTGAAGCAGGAGGAGGGCAGCCCCAGCATTTT.

V and J are TRBV9 and TRBJ1-2; D is undetermined. V was trimmed by 8 bases and J by 4 bases, leaving 9 bases between them. Germline V gene sequence: CDR1 SGDLS, CDR2 YYNGEE. The CDR3 consists of 11 residues. The CDR3 sequence is CASWGLYGYTF. CDR3 nucleotide sequence: TGTGCCAGTTGGGGTCTCTATGGCTACACCTTC.

This chain links TRBV4-1 with TRBJ2-2; 7 bases agree with TRBD1. Germline V gene lookup returns CDR1 MGHRA and CDR2 YSYEKL. Trimming removed 1 base from V and 5 bases from J; junction bases left unmatched: 4. The CDR3 loop spans 15 amino acids. DNA for the CDR3: TGCGCCAGCAGCCAAGGGACAGGCGGTACCGGGGAGCTGTTTTTT. Its translation is CASSQGTGGTGELFF.

The rearrangement links TRBV5-1 to TRBJ2-3; D is perhaps TRBD2 (5 bases). The V end was cut by 5 bases, the J end by 2 bases, with 15 bases between. The CDR3 totals 15 residues. CDR1 is SGHRS, CDR2 YFSETQ, per germline. CDR3 nucleotides: TGCGCCAGCAGTCCGAGGGTCGTCGACACAGATACGCAGTATTTT. This encodes CASSPRVVDTDTQYF.

Only a few counts were recorded for this clone. The chain has TRBV6-6 and TRBJ1-5; maybe TRBD1 (5 bases). Trimming took off 6 bases at V and 6 bases at J, with 9 bases between the two ends. CDR3 length: 12 amino acids. The germline CDR1 and CDR2 sequences are MNHNY and SVGAGI (reference sequence). CDR3 in amino acids: CASRGLSQPQHF. CDR3 sequence (DNA): TGTGCCAGCAGGGGACTTAGTCAGCCCCAGCATTTT.

V is TRBV7-9 and J is TRBJ1-4, with 7 bases fitting TRBD1. Per the germline V gene, CDR1 is SEHNR and CDR2 is FQNEAQ (reference sequence). The CDR3 is made up of 15 amino acids. With 4 bases clipped from V and 6 bases from J, the junction kept 8 bases outside the gene matches. This CDR3 reads CASSSTGVRDEKLFF. In DNA, the CDR3 is TGTGCCAGCAGCTCAACAGGGGTTCGGGATGAAAAACTGTTTTTT.

This clone was detected only a few times. The rearrangement uses TRBV28 and TRBJ2-6, with D possibly TRBD1 on 5 matching bases. This CDR3 is built from 18 residues. Germline V lookup: CDR1 MDHEN, CDR2 SYDVKM. The V end was cut by 7 bases, the J end by 0 bases, with 19 bases between. The CDR3: CASNWTPGHHSGANVLTF. The CDR3 region has the DNA TGTGCCAGCAACTGGACCCCCGGACATCACTCTGGGGCCAACGTCCTGACTTTC.

The genes are TRBV6-6 and TRBJ2-3; D is undetermined. Trimming took off 6 bases at V and 5 bases at J, with 12 bases between the two ends. Germline values: CDR1 MNHNY, CDR2 SVGAGI (reference sequence). This CDR3 contains 13 residues. CDR3 loop: CASRFNGRDTQYF. The CDR3 DNA reads TGTGCCAGCAGATTCAACGGCAGAGATACGCAGTATTTT.

This clone was detected only once. The chain uses TRBV2 and TRBJ2-5; D not certain. Judging by the DNA end, TRBJ2-7 fits better; the J call may be wrong. Germline-derived CDR1 and CDR2 are SNHLY and FYNNEI. CDR3 length equals 11 residues. CDR3 residues: CASQASYEQYF. The CDR3 nucleotides are TGTGCCAGCCAGGCGTCCTACGAGCAGTACTTC.

J is TRBJ2-7 and V is TRBV7-2, with a tentative D call TRBD2 (5 bases). This CDR3 is built from 15 residues. Trimming took 1 base from V and 0 from J, leaving 10 bases between them. CDR1 and CDR2 (germline): SGHTA, FQGNSA. CDR3 DNA: TGTGCCAGCAGCTTAGTCCCGAGGGACTCCTACGAGCAGTACTTC. It specifies CASSLVPRDSYEQYF.